These 3 T cell receptor beta chains originate from one sample sequenced in a study of shared clonotypes between healthy human individuals. Produced via immunoSEQ multiplex PCR; TCRdb's table is partial and in-frame only. The data show about 510,000 clones, almost 80% seen once. The sequenced sample consisted of PBMCs. The source of these receptors is a woman between 40 and 50 years old in good health. Some clones in this sample may be carry-over from other donors' samples.

This clone was recorded a few times. The rearrangement joins TRBV7-2 to TRBJ2-2, with D perhaps being TRBD1 or TRBD2 (6 bases each). This CDR3 contains 15 residues. Germline-derived CDR1 and CDR2 are SGHTA and FQGNSA. With 5 bases removed from V and 5 bases from J, the gap between germline ends came to 15 bases. The CDR3 DNA is TGTGCCAGCAGCCTAGGGGGGCAGCGGACCGGGGAGCTGTTTTTT. It translates to CASSLGGQRTGELFF.

The gene calls are TRBV5-1 and TRBJ1-4; 8 bases are a match to TRBD1. Germline V lookup: CDR1 SGHRS, CDR2 YFSETQ. The ends lost 4 bases at V and 7 bases at J; junction bases unmatched: 6. The CDR3 consists of 14 residues. CDR3: CASSPRGLGEKLFF. CDR3 DNA: TGCGCCAGCAGCCCCAGGGGGCTAGGTGAAAAACTGTTTTTT.

CDR3 region: CASSQDKPGGWHNEQFF. The DNA for the CDR3 is TGCGCCAGCAGCCAAGATAAACCGGGAGGCTGGCACAATGAGCAGTTCTTC. J is TRBJ2-1 and V is TRBV4-3; 7 nucleotides line up with TRBD2. This CDR3 has 17 residues. CDR1 LGHNA and CDR2 YSLEER come from the germline V gene. The trim removed 0 bases at V and 5 bases at J, leaving 10 bases unmatched.